This TCR beta chain was identified during a study of early T cells in non-severe SARS-CoV-2 infection. The study's findings and limits: A preference for anti-spike CD8 responses marked VDJdb matching, which missed private and CD4 specificities.

Per the germline V gene, CDR1 is SQVTM and CDR2 is ANQGSEA. Deletions cut 3 bases from V and 2 bases from J, with 11 bases between. This CDR3 region has 13 residues. Each cDNA molecule carried a unique molecular identifier. TCRdb processed the 5' RACE reads anew with MiXCR; each CDR3 protein has one entry. Seen here are tens of thousands of distinct CDR3 sequences, 14% observed once, and the top ten hold around 7%. In the case of this clonotype: Its antigen is undetermined.

The chain is built from TRBV29-1 and TRBJ2-7; D might be TRBD1 or TRBD2, each matching 6 bases. Source material: whole blood. The source is an adult who was a healthcare worker with PCR-confirmed SARS-CoV-2 infection or an uninfected control (not recorded which). The chain's CDR3 is CSVDGGDTYEQYF. In nucleotides, the CDR3 is TGCAGCGTTGACGGCGGGGACACCTACGAGCAGTACTTC.